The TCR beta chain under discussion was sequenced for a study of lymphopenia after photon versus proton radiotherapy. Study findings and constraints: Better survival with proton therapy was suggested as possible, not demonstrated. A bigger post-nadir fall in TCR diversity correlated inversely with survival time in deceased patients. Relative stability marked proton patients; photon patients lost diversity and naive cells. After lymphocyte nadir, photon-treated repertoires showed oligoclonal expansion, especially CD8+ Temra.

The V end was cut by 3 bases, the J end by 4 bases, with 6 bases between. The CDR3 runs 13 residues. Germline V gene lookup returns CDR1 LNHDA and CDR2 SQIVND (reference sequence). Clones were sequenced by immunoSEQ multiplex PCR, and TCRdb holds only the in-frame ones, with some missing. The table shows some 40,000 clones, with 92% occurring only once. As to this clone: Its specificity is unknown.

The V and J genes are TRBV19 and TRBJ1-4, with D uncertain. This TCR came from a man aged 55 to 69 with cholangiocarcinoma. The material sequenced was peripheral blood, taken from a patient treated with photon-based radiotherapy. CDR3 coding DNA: TGTGCCAGTAGTATGTACCGTAATGAAAAACTGTTTTTT. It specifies CASSMYRNEKLFF.